One and the same sample provided the 32 T cell receptor beta chains below, sequenced in a study of beta chain features in type 1 diabetes (dated by TCRdb to the late 2010s). Libraries were built with the immunoSEQ multiplex PCR assay. The High Capacity cDNA Reverse Transcription Kit was used to reverse transcribe all of the isolated RNA, meaning that expressed TCRB transcripts were what got sequenced. TCRdb obtained this table from immuneACCESS and retained in-frame rearrangements with V and J assigned. These tables miss some clones; where compared with another copy, unresolved V genes account for less than half of the shortfall, and the remainder is unexplained. Across this sample there are approximately 470,000 clones, with over 25% seen only once. The ten largest clones represent about 0.065% of the sample. Sequencing was carried out using naive CD4+ T cells from blood. The label giving this sample's cell subset or site can be read as: true naive CD4+ T cells. These receptors all come from a man aged 18 to 29 in good health.

This chain links TRBV5-1 with TRBJ2-1; D might be TRBD2 (6 bases). The CDR3 runs to 14 residues. Germline values: CDR1 SGHRS, CDR2 YFSETQ. Between the trimmed V and J ends, which lost 4 bases and 9 bases, there was a span of 17 bases. Written as DNA, the CDR3 is TGCGCCAGCAGCGGAACGGGACTGTTGAGTGAGCAGTTCTTC. This gives the protein CASSGTGLLSEQFF.

This chain links TRBV5-1 with TRBJ2-7; 10 nucleotides align to TRBD2. The CDR3 is made up of 14 amino acids. Germline trimming cut 4 bases from V and 3 bases from J; bases unmatched to any gene: 4. Looked up from germline, CDR1 is SGHRS and CDR2 is YFSETQ. In DNA, the CDR3 is TGCGCCAGCAGCAGAGGACTAGCGGACTACGAGCAGTACTTC. Protein sequence: CASSRGLADYEQYF.

About this clone: Other DNA sequences from this sample encode an identical CDR3 as well. V and J are TRBV29-1 and TRBJ2-3, with TRBD2 as a possible D gene (5 bases). This CDR3 spans 13 amino acids. Germline CDR1 is SQVTM and CDR2 is ANQGSEA. The V end was cut by 7 bases, the J end by 2 bases, with 13 bases between. The CDR3 coding sequence is TGCAGCGGAGAGGTCGGGGACACAGATACGCAGTATTTT. Amino acids: CSGEVGDTDTQYF.

To note about this clone: The junction differs from germline at one of its ends, possibly a read error. The V gene is TRBV7-7, the J gene TRBJ2-1; TRBD1 aligns across 10 bases. The V gene's germline CDR1 is SSHAT and CDR2 FNYEAQ (reference sequence). The CDR3 length is 14 residues. This CDR3 is CASSLNGQGDEQFF. The CDR3 bases are TGTGCTAGCAGCTTAAATGGACAGGGGGATGAGCAGTTCTTC.

This clone turned up a few times. This chain joins TRBV4-1 and TRBJ2-2, with TRBD2 as a possible D gene (5 bases). V lost 7 bases and J lost 0, with 12 bases in between. This CDR3 region has 15 residues. CDR1 and CDR2 (germline): MGHRA, YSYEKL. CDR3 in DNA: TGCGCCAGCACCGTTGGTAGCGCGAACACCGGGGAGCTGTTTTTT. This encodes CASTVGSANTGELFF.

This chain links TRBV18 with TRBJ2-3; D is perhaps TRBD2 (6 bases). This CDR3 region has 16 residues. The ends were cut back, 4 bases at V and 3 bases at J, with 17 bases in the middle. The germline V gene has CDR1 KGHSH and CDR2 LQKENI. CDR3 sequence (DNA): TGTGCCAGCTCACGAATCGGAAGTGCGGGAACAGATACGCAGTATTTT. It yields the protein CASSRIGSAGTDTQYF.

A few counts support this clone. The J gene is TRBJ2-7, the V gene TRBV30; D uncertain. The length of the CDR3 is 12 residues. Germline V CDR1 and CDR2: GTSNPN, SVGIG (reference sequence). Trimming pared 4 bases from V and 6 bases from J, leaving 13 bases between. The CDR3 coding sequence is TGTGCCTGGAAGGGATCCTTTGTCGAGCAGTACTTC. Amino acid sequence: CAWKGSFVEQYF.

In DNA form, the CDR3 reads TGTGCCAGCAGCGCCCAGGGGGACGCCTACAATGAGCAGTTCTTC. The encoded protein is CASSAQGDAYNEQFF. The V and J genes are TRBV9 and TRBJ2-1; the match to TRBD1 covers 7 bases. Germline lookup yields CDR1 SGDLS and CDR2 YYNGEE. V lost 3 bases and J lost 2; bases outside the gene matches: 5. This CDR3 has 15 amino acids.

This clone was counted between two and nine times. V usage is TRBV4-2 and J usage is TRBJ2-1; a possible D gene is TRBD1 (5 bases). Looked up from germline, CDR1 is LGHNA and CDR2 is YNFKEQ. The V and J ends lost 1 base and 4 bases respectively, with 11 bases between them. This CDR3 has 15 amino acids. CDR3 amino acids: CASSQGGVGYNEQFF. Here the CDR3 DNA reads TGTGCCAGCAGCCAAGGGGGCGTAGGGTACAATGAGCAGTTCTTC.

This clone occurred a few times. V usage is TRBV7-2 and J usage is TRBJ2-1; D gene ambiguous. Trimming cost V 1 base and J 7 bases, with 14 bases left between them. Looked up from germline, CDR1 is SGHTA and CDR2 is FQGNSA. This CDR3 contains 15 residues. This CDR3 reads CASSLGARTVNEQFF. The CDR3 DNA is TGTGCCAGCAGCTTAGGTGCCAGAACGGTTAATGAGCAGTTCTTC.

The rearrangement links TRBV10-3 to TRBJ1-5; no reliable D call. The germline CDR1 and CDR2 sequences are ENHRY and SYGVKD. Trimming cost V 2 bases and J 2 bases, with 7 bases left between them. This CDR3 has 14 amino acids. The CDR3: CAISEEDGNQPQHF. CDR3 sequence (DNA): TGTGCCATCAGTGAGGAGGACGGCAATCAGCCCCAGCATTTT.

The V and J genes are TRBV7-3 and TRBJ2-1; D unclear. V lost 5 bases and J lost 5, with 7 bases in between. The CDR3 loop spans 12 amino acids. Germline V gives CDR1 SGHTA, CDR2 FQGTGA. CDR3 region: CASSPTNNEQFF. CDR3 bases: TGTGCCAGCAGCCCGACCAACAATGAGCAGTTCTTC.

V and J are TRBV19 and TRBJ2-5, with D possibly matching TRBD2 (5 bases). Trimming removed 5 bases from V and 5 bases from J, with 15 bases in between. Per the germline V gene, CDR1 is LNHDA and CDR2 is SQIVND (reference sequence). The CDR3 spans 14 residues. The CDR3 DNA reads TGTGCCAGTAGTCCCCACCGGGGTGTGGAGACCCAGTACTTC. Translation gives CASSPHRGVETQYF.

The genes are TRBV7-7 and TRBJ2-7, with 9 bases that match TRBD1. This CDR3 is built from 13 residues. From germline, CDR1 is SSHAT and CDR2 FNYEAQ (reference sequence). V trimming: 6 bases; J trimming: 7 bases; junction bases outside the gene matches: 7. This CDR3 is CASSPDRGGEQYF. The CDR3 coding sequence is TGTGCCAGCAGTCCGGACAGGGGAGGAGAGCAGTACTTC.

This chain joins TRBV7-2 and TRBJ2-7; TRBD2 agrees at 9 bases. Germline CDR1 SGHTA, CDR2 FQGNSA. This CDR3 spans 15 amino acids. Trimming at V came to 1 base and at J to 6 bases, leaving 7 bases not matched to a gene. The CDR3 bases are TGTGCCAGCAGCTTAGAAGTAGCGGGAGTGGTCGAGCAGTACTTC. This codes for CASSLEVAGVVEQYF.

This clone was found a few times. The chain couples TRBV9 to TRBJ1-1; unclear D gene. The CDR3 sequence is 15 residues long. From germline, CDR1 is SGDLS and CDR2 YYNGEE. V was pared by 0 bases and J by 4 bases, with 13 bases between. Here the CDR3 reads CASSVGGQVGTEAFF. In DNA form, the CDR3 reads TGTGCCAGCAGCGTAGGTGGTCAGGTCGGCACTGAAGCTTTCTTT. Variable domain in full (rest from reference TRBV9 and TRBJ1-1): DSGVTQTPKHLITATGQRVTLRCSPRSGDLSVYWYQQSLDQGLQFLIQYYNGEERAKGNILERFSAQQFPDLHSELNLSSLELGDSALYFCASSVGGQVGTEAFFGQGTRLTVV.

This clone showed up just a few times. The gene calls are TRBV4-2 and TRBJ2-1; D might be TRBD1 or TRBD2, each matching 5 bases. Per the germline V gene, CDR1 is LGHNA and CDR2 is YNFKEQ. V shed 0 bases and J shed 10 bases, with 16 bases lying between them. The CDR3 has 15 amino acids. The CDR3 spells CASSQDRSVRDEQFF. The CDR3 DNA is TGTGCCAGCAGCCAAGATAGGTCGGTCAGGGACGAGCAGTTCTTC.

The CDR3 bases are TGTGCCAGCAGCTCTCTCAGGGGATCCACCTTC. Protein sequence: CASSSLRGSTF. The chain uses TRBV7-2 and TRBJ1-2; tentative D call: TRBD1 (6 bases). Germline V gene lookup returns CDR1 SGHTA and CDR2 FQGNSA. V lost 4 bases to trimming and J lost 13 bases, with 13 bases between them. The CDR3 extends over 11 amino acids. The full variable domain, rest sourced from reference TRBV7-2 and TRBJ1-2, is GAGVSQSPSNKVTEKGKDVELRCDPISGHTALYWYRQSLGQGLEFLIYFQGNSAPDKSGLPSDRFSAERTGGSVSTLTIQRTQQEDSAVYLCASSSLRGSTFGSGTRLTVV.

The CDR3 region has the DNA TGTGCCAGCAGCGTAGGAAAGGGGCGGGTTGACAATGAGCAGTTCTTC. This codes for CASSVGKGRVDNEQFF. The chain links TRBV9 to TRBJ2-1; TRBD1 or TRBD2 may be the D gene (5 bases each). CDR1 SGDLS and CDR2 YYNGEE come from the germline V gene. V lost 0 bases and J lost 5, with 15 bases in between. The CDR3 consists of 16 residues.

CDR3 bases: TGTGCCAGCAGCCAAGAAGACTTCAGGTTTAGGGACAGGGTTTCCTACGAGCAGTACTTC. This encodes CASSQEDFRFRDRVSYEQYF. This rearrangement joins TRBV4-2 to TRBJ2-7; 9 bases are a match to TRBD1. After removal of 0 bases from V and 1 base from J, the junction contained 16 bases not matched to a gene. CDR1 and CDR2 (germline): LGHNA, YNFKEQ. CDR3 length equals 20 residues.

The sample holds a few counts of this clone. This chain joins TRBV18 and TRBJ2-2; 7 bases are shared with TRBD2. The trim removed 2 bases at V and 4 bases at J, leaving 4 bases unmatched. The germline CDR1 and CDR2 sequences are KGHSH and LQKENI. The CDR3 is 15 amino acids. CDR3: CASSPGTTRTGELFF. The CDR3 coding sequence is TGTGCCAGCTCACCAGGGACTACCCGCACCGGGGAGCTGTTTTTT.

The V gene is TRBV30, the J gene TRBJ2-7; tentatively, D is TRBD2 (5 bases). The CDR3 has 14 amino acids. Germline assignment: CDR1 GTSNPN and CDR2 SVGIG (reference sequence). Trimming shortened V by 0 bases and J by 0 bases, and 9 bases separated the two germline ends. CDR3: CAWSVRGISYEQYF. The DNA for the CDR3 is TGTGCCTGGAGTGTACGGGGTATCTCCTACGAGCAGTACTTC.

In its sample, this clone was seen a few times. The chain recombines TRBV15 with TRBJ2-1, with 10 nucleotides matching TRBD2. CDR1 is LNHNV and CDR2 is YYDKDF in the germline V gene (reference sequence). V shed 1 base, J shed 0 bases, and the junction held 9 bases outside the gene matches. CDR3 length equals 19 residues. CDR3 residues: CATSRVRLSSGSSYNEQFF. The DNA for the CDR3 is TGTGCCACCAGCAGAGTACGACTCTCTAGCGGGAGCTCCTACAATGAGCAGTTCTTC.

The CDR3 loop is CASRPTSGVKETQYF. DNA of the CDR3: TGTGCCAGCAGGCCAACTAGCGGAGTAAAAGAGACCCAGTACTTC. The gene calls are TRBV7-2 and TRBJ2-5, with 8 bases lining up with TRBD2. Losses at the gene ends were 6 bases for V and 3 bases for J; bases not matched to a gene: 9. There are 15 residues in the CDR3. Germline V lookup: CDR1 SGHTA, CDR2 FQGNSA.

The chain carries TRBV9 and TRBJ2-5, with TRBD1 matching 7 bases. V was pared by 3 bases and J by 3 bases, with 2 bases of the junction left unmatched. This CDR3 is 13 amino acids long. The germline CDR1 and CDR2 sequences are SGDLS and YYNGEE. As DNA, the CDR3 is TGTGCCAGCAGCGCCGGGACAGAAGAGACCCAGTACTTC. Its translation: CASSAGTEETQYF.

This sequence joins TRBV29-1 and TRBJ2-3, with D hard to call. Trimming cost V 7 bases and J 1 base, with 9 bases left between them. From germline, CDR1 is SQVTM and CDR2 ANQGSEA. The CDR3 loop spans 12 amino acids. The chain's CDR3 is CSGNLGTDTQYF. The CDR3 DNA reads as TGCAGCGGAAACCTGGGCACAGATACGCAGTATTTT.

This clone was counted a few times. This chain joins TRBV4-3 and TRBJ2-7; no reliable D call. This CDR3 has 12 residues. Trimming stripped 1 base from V and 2 bases from J, with 3 bases between. Germline V lookup: CDR1 LGHNA, CDR2 YSLEER. CDR3 sequence: CASSQGPYEQYF. The CDR3 bases are TGCGCCAGCAGCCAAGGACCCTACGAGCAGTACTTC.

The CDR3 region is CASSLYRLAEVWETQYF. DNA for the CDR3: TGTGCCAGCAGCTTATATCGACTAGCGGAGGTTTGGGAGACCCAGTACTTC. The V call is TRBV7-9, the J call TRBJ2-5; 9 bases line up with TRBD2. The J segment lost 5 bases and the V segment lost 2 bases, leaving 12 bases of the junction unmatched. Germline V CDR1 and CDR2: SEHNR, FQNEAQ (reference sequence). The CDR3 is made up of 17 amino acids. Full variable domain (missing parts from reference TRBV7-9 and TRBJ2-5): DTGVSQNPRHKITKRGQNVTFRCDPISEHNRLYWYRQTLGQGPEFLTYFQNEAQLEKSRLLSDRFSAERPKGSFSTLEIQRTEQGDSAMYLCASSLYRLAEVWETQYFGPGTRLLVL.

This clone was picked up a small number of times. The rearrangement links TRBV15 to TRBJ2-1; 9 nucleotides align to TRBD2. This CDR3 contains 15 residues. After removal of 1 base from V and 8 bases from J, the junction contained 6 bases not matched to a gene. The germline CDR1 and CDR2 sequences are LNHNV and YYDKDF (reference sequence). DNA of the CDR3: TGTGCCACCAGCAGAGCTAGCGGGACTGGGGATGAGCAGTTCTTC. Translated: CATSRASGTGDEQFF.

This clone was found once. The chain links TRBV15 to TRBJ2-6; D perhaps matches TRBD2 (6 bases). CDR3 length: 15 amino acids. Germline assignment: CDR1 LNHNV and CDR2 YYDKDF (reference sequence). The V gene lost 6 bases and the J gene lost 1 base, with 10 bases spanning the gap. Here the CDR3 reads CATRAGRSGANVLTF. The CDR3 DNA follows: TGTGCCACCAGGGCGGGACGATCTGGGGCCAACGTCCTGACTTTC.

This rearrangement joins TRBV6-1 to TRBJ2-1, with 7 bases identical to TRBD2. The length of the CDR3 is 15 residues. V shed 4 bases and J 4 bases; nucleotides not matched to a gene: 7. Per the germline V gene, CDR1 is MNHNS and CDR2 is SASEGT. In DNA form, the CDR3 reads TGTGCCAGCAGTGGGTCTAGCGGAAAATACAATGAGCAGTTCTTC. Its translation is CASSGSSGKYNEQFF.

The rearrangement uses TRBV15 and TRBJ2-6; tentatively, D is TRBD1 (6 bases). Germline V gene lookup returns CDR1 LNHNV and CDR2 YYDKDF (reference sequence). The CDR3 is 15 amino acids. Trimming took 8 bases from V and 1 from J, leaving 12 bases between them. The CDR3 DNA reads TGTGCCACCTGGACAGCAGGATCTGGGGCCAACGTCCTGACTTTC. Protein product: CATWTAGSGANVLTF.